This T cell receptor beta chain was documented in a study of response to subunit inactivated influenza vaccine. TCRdb passed the RT-PCR reads through MiXCR, listing each CDR3 protein once. The table records fewer than 600,000 distinct CDR3 sequences, approximately 7.8% of them present only once. This clonotype showed up many times. V was trimmed by 4 bases and J by 7 bases, leaving 21 bases between them. The CDR3 contains 15 residues. From germline, CDR1 is SGHRS and CDR2 YFSETQ. The V and J genes are TRBV5-1 and TRBJ2-7; D is perhaps TRBD1 (6 bases). The input for sequencing was PBMCs from blood, taken roughly 24 months after vaccination. The sequence derives from a man in his fifties or sixties who received an inactivated influenza vaccine. In DNA, the CDR3 is TGCGCCAGCAGCCCAGGTGTGCAGGGGCCCCAAGAGCAGTACTTC. Its translation: CASSPGVQGPQEQYF.